These T cell receptor beta chains were read from a single sample in a study of cytomegalovirus exposure and HLA in healthy donors. TCRdb's copy holds only in-frame clones and misses some; the assay was immunoSEQ multiplex PCR. Among about 140,000 clones listed, approximately 71% were seen once. Sequencing was done on a sample of PBMCs. These TCRs come from a man in his forties in good health and CMV-seronegative. Both conserved end residues are part of each CDR3. The D gene is left open where the match is weak. Only some rows state a clone size, as once, few, many or a class for expanded clones.

V gene: TRBV28; D gene: TRBD1; J gene: TRBJ1-1; clone size: .; CDR3 DNA: TGTGCCAGCAGTTTCCCTCAACGGGACAGGGGGCGCGGAGCTTTCTTT; CDR3 protein: CASSFPQRDRGRGAFF
V gene: TRBV7-9; D gene: TRBD1; J gene: TRBJ1-5; clone size: .; CDR3 DNA: TGTGCCAGCAGCCCTCCGGGACAGGGTAGTCAGCCCCAGCATTTT; CDR3 protein: CASSPPGQGSQPQHF
V gene: TRBV15; D gene: TRBD2; J gene: TRBJ2-3; clone size: .; CDR3 DNA: TGTGCCACCAGCAGTCCCAAGGGGACTAGTCGGTTGGGCGCAGATACGCAGTATTTT; CDR3 protein: CATSSPKGTSRLGADTQYF
V gene: TRBV2; D gene: .; J gene: TRBJ1-1; clone size: .; CDR3 DNA: TGTGCCAGCAGTGATTTAGGCAGGGACACTGAAGCTTTCTTT; CDR3 protein: CASSDLGRDTEAFF
V gene: TRBV5-4; D gene: TRBD2; J gene: TRBJ2-6; clone size: .; CDR3 DNA: TGTGCCAGCAGCTTGGGGGGACTAGCGGGGGGAAGTGGGGCCAACGTCCTGACTTTC; CDR3 protein: CASSLGGLAGGSGANVLTF
V gene: TRBV5-6; D gene: .; J gene: TRBJ2-2; clone size: few; CDR3 DNA: TGTGCCAGCAGCTTGTATAGAGGGCTGAACACCGGGGAGCTGTTTTTT; CDR3 protein: CASSLYRGLNTGELFF
V gene: TRBV6-4; D gene: TRBD1; J gene: TRBJ2-3; clone size: few; CDR3 DNA: TGTGCCAGCAGTGACTCCGGGACAGGGGGCGCAGATACGCAGTATTTT; CDR3 protein: CASSDSGTGGADTQYF
V gene: TRBV20-1; D gene: .; J gene: TRBJ2-5; clone size: .; CDR3 DNA: TGCAGTGCCCACACCCAAGAGACCCAGTACTTC; CDR3 protein: CSAHTQETQYF
V gene: TRBV27; D gene: TRBD2; J gene: TRBJ2-1; clone size: .; CDR3 DNA: TGTGCCAGCAGTTTATCCATAGCGACGGGGGGGGTTAACAATGAGCAGTTCTTC; CDR3 protein: CASSLSIATGGVNNEQFF
V gene: TRBV2; D gene: TRBD2; J gene: TRBJ2-3; clone size: .; CDR3 DNA: TGTGCCAGCAGTTATAAGCGGGGAGCTACAGATACGCAGTATTTT; CDR3 protein: CASSYKRGATDTQYF
V gene: TRBV7-2; D gene: TRBD2; J gene: TRBJ2-3; clone size: .; CDR3 DNA: TGTGCCAGCAGCTTAGAACTAGCGGGGGGTTCTAGCACAGATACGCAGTATTTT; CDR3 protein: CASSLELAGGSSTDTQYF
V gene: TRBV5-6; D gene: .; J gene: TRBJ1-2; clone size: few; CDR3 DNA: TGTGCCAGCAGCTTGGGTACGGGGGGTGGAGGCTACACCTTC; CDR3 protein: CASSLGTGGGGYTF
V gene: TRBV14; D gene: .; J gene: TRBJ1-2; clone size: .; CDR3 DNA: TGTGCCAGCAGCCAGGCGGGAGCGGGCGGCTATGGCTACACCTTC; CDR3 protein: CASSQAGAGGYGYTF
V gene: TRBV29-1; D gene: .; J gene: TRBJ2-7; clone size: .; CDR3 DNA: TGCAGCGTTGAACTGATCGCAGGGAACTACGAGCAGTACTTC; CDR3 protein: CSVELIAGNYEQYF
V gene: TRBV19; D gene: TRBD1; J gene: TRBJ2-3; clone size: .; CDR3 DNA: TGTGCCAGTAGGCCCAGTTACGGACAGGGCACAGATACGCAGTATTTT; CDR3 protein: CASRPSYGQGTDTQYF
V gene: TRBV19; D gene: .; J gene: TRBJ1-1; clone size: .; CDR3 DNA: TGTGCCAGTAGTCCCCCTGGGGGCCGGATGAACACTGAAGCTTTCTTT; CDR3 protein: CASSPPGGRMNTEAFF
V gene: TRBV5-6; D gene: TRBD1; J gene: TRBJ2-7; clone size: few; CDR3 DNA: TGTGCCAGCAGGCCCGGGACAGGATCCTACGAGCAGTACTTC; CDR3 protein: CASRPGTGSYEQYF
V gene: TRBV5-6; D gene: .; J gene: TRBJ1-6; clone size: .; CDR3 DNA: TGTGCCAGCAGCTTGCCTGGCAGGGCTAGGTCACCCCTCCACTTT; CDR3 protein: CASSLPGRARSPLHF
V gene: TRBV7-8; D gene: TRBD1; J gene: TRBJ1-4; clone size: .; CDR3 DNA: TGTGCCAGCAGGAGGGGACCGGGACAGCAACCTAATGAAAAACTGTTTTTT; CDR3 protein: CASRRGPGQQPNEKLFF
V gene: TRBV5-1; D gene: TRBD2; J gene: TRBJ2-3; clone size: .; CDR3 DNA: TGCGCCAGCAGCTTGGACGGAGCGGGGGCGGGTATAGATACGCAGTATTTT; CDR3 protein: CASSLDGAGAGIDTQYF